Following are 23 T cell receptor beta chains from one sample sequenced in a study of STAT3 mutations in large granular lymphocyte leukemia. Assay used: immunoSEQ multiplex PCR; TCRdb lists only in-frame clones, some missing. Here the sample spans about 5,500 clones, around 94% being singletons. These receptors are not linked to any known antigen. Whole-study findings and limits: Every T-cell large granular lymphocyte leukemia patient had at least one immunodominant TCR beta clonotype.

Source material: peripheral blood mononuclear cells. Receptor source: a man aged 55 to 70 with T-cell large granular lymphocyte leukemia. Some clones in this sample may be carry-over from other donors' samples.

This chain uses TRBV27 with TRBJ2-2; D is unresolved. CDR1 and CDR2 from the germline V gene are MNHEY and SMNVEV (reference sequence). The CDR3 sequence is 13 residues long. V dropped 4 bases and J dropped 5 bases, with 8 bases sitting between them. Here the CDR3 DNA reads TGTGCCAGCAGTTCCCTCGGAACCGGGGAGCTGTTTTTT. It encodes CASSSLGTGELFF.

The chain has TRBV7-2 and TRBJ1-2; D gene unclear. Germline V gene lookup returns CDR1 SGHTA and CDR2 FQGNSA. The V end was cut by 4 bases, the J end by 5 bases, with 8 bases between. The CDR3 is 12 residues long. The CDR3 nucleotides are TGTGCCAGCAGCTCACCATCGTATGGCTACACCTTC. It is translated as CASSSPSYGYTF.

The V gene is TRBV11-2, the J gene TRBJ2-7, with a possible D match to TRBD2 (5 bases). The CDR3 spans 15 residues. The ends were cut back, 4 bases at V and 4 bases at J, with 17 bases in the middle. Per the germline V gene, CDR1 is SGHAT and CDR2 is FQNNGV. The CDR3 DNA is TGTGCCAGCAGCTACAGCCGGGGTCCGGAGTACGAGCAGTACTTC. Protein: CASSYSRGPEYEQYF.

The V and J genes are TRBV6-5 and TRBJ2-7; unclear D gene. The V gene lost 2 bases and the J gene lost 0 bases, with 14 bases spanning the gap. The CDR3 spans 16 residues. Germline V gives CDR1 MNHEY, CDR2 SVGAGI. The CDR3 sequence is CASSYPLGKSSYEQYF. CDR3 bases: TGTGCCAGCAGTTACCCTCTCGGAAAGAGCTCCTACGAGCAGTACTTC.

The chain employs TRBV28 and TRBJ1-2; D is uncertain. Germline CDR1 reads MDHEN; CDR2 reads SYDVKM. The CDR3 is 12 residues long. V lost 2 bases, J lost 8 bases, and 9 bases lay in between. CDR3 in amino acids: CASSLLFRGYTF. CDR3 nucleotide sequence: TGTGCCAGCAGTTTACTCTTCAGGGGCTACACCTTC.

Only a few counts were recorded for this clone. This rearrangement joins TRBV27 to TRBJ2-7, with 7 positions matching TRBD1. CDR3 length equals 14 residues. Trimming removed 5 bases from V and 0 bases from J; junction bases left unmatched: 4. CDR1 MNHEY and CDR2 SMNVEV come from the germline V gene (reference sequence). CDR3 residues: CASSADRNSYEQYF. The CDR3 DNA follows: TGTGCCAGCAGTGCGGACAGGAACTCCTACGAGCAGTACTTC.

The chain has TRBV18 and TRBJ1-1, with 10 bases that match TRBD1. V dropped 8 bases and J dropped 3; count of bases not matched to a gene: 3. Germline V gene sequence: CDR1 KGHSH, CDR2 LQKENI. This CDR3 is 13 amino acids long. The CDR3 DNA follows: TGTGCCAGCCTAGGACAGGGGGACACTGAAGCTTTCTTT. It encodes CASLGQGDTEAFF. The full variable domain, in which reference TRBV18 and TRBJ1-1 provide the parts outside the CDR3, is NAGVMQNPRHLVRRRGQEARLRCSPMKGHSHVYWYRQLPEEGLKFMVYLQKENIIDESGMPKERFSAEFPKEGPSILRIQQVVRGDSAAYFCASLGQGDTEAFFGQGTRLTVV.

The V gene is TRBV5-1, the J gene TRBJ1-5, with 8 bases fitting TRBD1. The CDR3 is 15 residues long. Germline V lookup: CDR1 SGHRS, CDR2 YFSETQ. After removal of 3 bases from V and 6 bases from J, the junction contained 8 bases not matched to a gene. Written as DNA, the CDR3 is TGCGCCAGCAGCTCGGGACAGGATCCGGGTCAGCCCCAGCATTTT. Its translation is CASSSGQDPGQPQHF.

J is TRBJ2-4 and V is TRBV7-9; TRBD1 agrees at 7 bases. This CDR3 is 15 amino acids long. The germline gives CDR1 SEHNR, CDR2 FQNEAQ (reference sequence). The junction had 6 bases not matched to a gene; V was cut back by 4 bases and J by 3 bases. The CDR3 loop reads CASSSYRDSKNIQYF. CDR3 nucleotides: TGTGCCAGCAGCTCATACCGGGACAGCAAAAACATTCAGTACTTC.

The chain has TRBV27 and TRBJ2-6; the match to TRBD2 covers 9 bases. The CDR3 length is 18 residues. The J segment lost 0 bases and the V segment lost 6 bases, leaving 9 bases of the junction unmatched. Germline V CDR1 and CDR2: MNHEY, SMNVEV (reference sequence). DNA of the CDR3: TGTGCCAGCAGCGCCCTTAGCGGGGGATCCTCTGGGGCCAACGTCCTGACTTTC. As protein: CASSALSGGSSGANVLTF.

The chain is built from TRBV5-1 and TRBJ2-2; D tentatively fits TRBD1 or TRBD2 (5 bases each). CDR1 SGHRS and CDR2 YFSETQ come from the germline V gene. V was clipped by 3 bases and J by 6 bases, with 21 bases between them. CDR3 size: 17 residues. The CDR3 nucleotides are TGCGCCAGCAGCTCCCCAACCGGGACGCGAAACCCCGGGGAGCTGTTTTTT. Amino acids: CASSSPTGTRNPGELFF.

V gene TRBV30 combines with J gene TRBJ2-7, with unresolved D. Deletions cut 7 bases from V and 2 bases from J, with 15 bases between. CDR1 and CDR2 (germline): GTSNPN, SVGIG (reference sequence). The CDR3 is made up of 13 amino acids. CDR3 in DNA: TGTGCCTATCACGGGTTGTCCCCCTACGAGCAGTACTTC. Its translation is CAYHGLSPYEQYF. Looking up the rest from reference TRBV30 and TRBJ2-7 gives the full variable domain: SQTIHQWPATLVQPVGSPLSLECTVEGTSNPNLYWYRQAAGRGLQLLFYSVGIGQISSEVPQNLSASRPQDRQFILSSKKLLLSDSGFYLCAYHGLSPYEQYFGPGTRLTVT.

CDR3 protein: CASSVEDGNYGYTF. The DNA of the CDR3 is TGTGCCAGCAGCGTAGAGGACGGGAACTATGGCTACACCTTC. This rearrangement joins TRBV9 to TRBJ1-2; no definite D call. This CDR3 region has 14 residues. Germline V lookup: CDR1 SGDLS, CDR2 YYNGEE. V gave up 0 bases and J gave up 2 bases, with 8 bases separating them.

The chain employs TRBV9 and TRBJ2-7; 8 bases are a match to TRBD2. J lost 1 base, V lost 0 bases, and 3 bases had no gene match. Germline V gives CDR1 SGDLS, CDR2 YYNGEE. The CDR3 has 15 residues. This CDR3 is CASSVGGTRSYEQYF. Here the CDR3 DNA reads TGTGCCAGCAGCGTAGGCGGGACTAGGTCCTACGAGCAGTACTTC.

The V and J genes are TRBV2 and TRBJ1-5; TRBD1 is a possible D gene (6 bases). This CDR3 comprises 15 residues. The germline gives CDR1 SNHLY, CDR2 FYNNEI. V lost 3 bases to trimming and J lost 6 bases, with 15 bases between them. In DNA form, the CDR3 reads TGTGCCAGCAGTGAGAACAGGGAGGTCTTTCAGCCCCAGCATTTT. Translating it yields CASSENREVFQPQHF.

V usage is TRBV5-1 and J usage is TRBJ1-2; 8 bases are shared with TRBD1. The CDR3 runs to 14 residues. With 4 bases clipped from V and 7 bases from J, the junction kept 9 bases outside the gene matches. Germline lookup yields CDR1 SGHRS and CDR2 YFSETQ. This chain's CDR3 is CASSPTQGAGGYTF. The CDR3 region has the DNA TGCGCCAGCAGCCCAACTCAGGGGGCGGGTGGCTACACCTTC. The full variable domain, with the rest looked up from reference TRBV5-1 and TRBJ1-2, is KAGVTQTPRYLIKTRGQQVTLSCSPISGHRSVSWYQQTPGQGLQFLFEYFSETQRNKGNFPGRFSGRQFSNSRSEMNVSTLELGDSALYLCASSPTQGAGGYTFGSGTRLTVV.

The chain links TRBV18 to TRBJ1-2, with 9 bases that match TRBD1. This CDR3 spans 14 amino acids. The germline V gene encodes CDR1 KGHSH and CDR2 LQKENI. V gave up 3 bases and J gave up 8 bases; unmatched junction bases: 7. The CDR3 reads CASSPQGQGEGYTF. Here the CDR3 DNA reads TGTGCCAGCTCACCTCAGGGACAGGGTGAAGGCTACACCTTC.

This sequence joins TRBV7-9 and TRBJ2-2, with 11 bases aligning to TRBD2. V trimming: 1 base; J trimming: 7 bases; junction bases outside the gene matches: 2. Per the germline V gene, CDR1 is SEHNR and CDR2 is FQNEAQ (reference sequence). CDR3 length: 15 residues. CDR3 nucleotides: TGTGCCAGCAGCTTAGTTACTAGCGGGAGCGGGGAGCTGTTTTTT. Translated: CASSLVTSGSGELFF.

This clone was counted between two and nine times. The chain links TRBV5-1 to TRBJ2-7, with D possibly being TRBD2 (7 bases). With 0 bases removed from V and 6 bases from J, the gap between germline ends came to 13 bases. This CDR3 spans 14 amino acids. CDR1 and CDR2 (germline): SGHRS, YFSETQ. CDR3 sequence: CASSLGRGLVEQYF. The CDR3 DNA sequence: TGCGCCAGCAGCTTGGGGCGGGGGCTTGTCGAGCAGTACTTC.

The V and J genes are TRBV5-6 and TRBJ2-3; the match to TRBD1 covers 8 bases. V was pared by 4 bases and J by 1 base, with 5 bases of the junction left unmatched. The CDR3 consists of 15 residues. The germline CDR1 and CDR2 sequences are SGHDT and YYEEEE. The CDR3 DNA reads TGTGCCAGCAGCACAACAGGGGGTGGCACAGATACGCAGTATTTT. It specifies CASSTTGGGTDTQYF. Using reference TRBV5-6 and TRBJ2-3 for the parts outside the CDR3, the full variable domain is DAGVTQSPTHLIKTRGQQVTLRCSPKSGHDTVSWYQQALGQGPQFIFQYYEEEERQRGNFPDRFSGHQFPNYSSELNVNALLLGDSALYLCASSTTGGGTDTQYFGPGTRLTVL.

V and J are TRBV5-1 and TRBJ1-2, with D hard to call. Between the trimmed V and J ends, which lost 0 bases and 11 bases, there was a span of 11 bases. CDR3 length: 12 residues. Germline V gene sequence: CDR1 SGHRS, CDR2 YFSETQ. In DNA, the CDR3 is TGCGCCAGCAGCTTGGAGACGGCTAAGTACACCTTC. Encoded protein: CASSLETAKYTF.

The J gene is TRBJ2-6, the V gene TRBV18; 11 bases agree with TRBD1. The CDR3 spans 18 residues. The V segment lost 6 bases and the J segment 1 base; nucleotides outside the gene matches: 8. CDR1 is KGHSH, CDR2 LQKENI, per germline. DNA for the CDR3: TGTGCCAGCTCCAGGGGACAGGGGGACTGGTCTGGGGCCAACGTCCTGACTTTC. Residues: CASSRGQGDWSGANVLTF.

The chain combines TRBV10-2 with TRBJ2-7, with D perhaps TRBD2 (6 bases). CDR1 is WSHSY and CDR2 is SAAADI in the germline V gene. CDR3 length: 14 amino acids. Trimming pared 0 bases from V and 13 bases from J, leaving 19 bases between. The CDR3 sequence: CASSESRLASPVYF. CDR3 coding DNA: TGCGCCAGCAGTGAGTCTCGGCTAGCGTCCCCAGTATACTTC.